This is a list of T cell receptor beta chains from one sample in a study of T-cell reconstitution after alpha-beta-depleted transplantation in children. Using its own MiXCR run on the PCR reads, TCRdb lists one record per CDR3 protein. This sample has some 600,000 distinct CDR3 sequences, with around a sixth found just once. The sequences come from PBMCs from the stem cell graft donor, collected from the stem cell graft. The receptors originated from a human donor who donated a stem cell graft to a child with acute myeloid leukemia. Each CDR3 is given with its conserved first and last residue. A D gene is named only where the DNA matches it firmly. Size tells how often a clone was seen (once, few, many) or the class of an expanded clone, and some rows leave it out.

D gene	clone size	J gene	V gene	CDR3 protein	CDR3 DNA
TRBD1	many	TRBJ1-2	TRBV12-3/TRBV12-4	CASSWRQGLGYTF	TGTGCCAGCAGTTGGCGACAGGGGCTCGGCTACACCTTC
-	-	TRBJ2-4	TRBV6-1	CASRGAWQAKNIQYF	TGTGCCAGCAGGGGAGCGTGGCAGGCCAAAAACATTCAGTACTTC
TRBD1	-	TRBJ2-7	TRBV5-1	CASSARQGEQREQYF	TGCGCCAGCAGCGCCCGACAGGGGGAACAACGGGAGCAGTACTTC
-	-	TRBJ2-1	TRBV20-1	CSAPVGSGWYNEQFF	TGCAGTGCCCCTGTCGGGTCAGGGTGGTACAATGAGCAGTTCTTC
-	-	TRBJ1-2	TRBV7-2	CASSLAVRVYGYTF	TGTGCCAGCAGCTTAGCGGTCAGGGTCTATGGCTACACCTTC
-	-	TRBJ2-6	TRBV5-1	CASSLKTSGANVLTF	TGCGCCAGCAGCTTGAAGACCTCTGGGGCCAACGTCCTGACTTTC
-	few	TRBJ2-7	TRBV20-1	CSAREDYYEQYF	TGCAGTGCTAGAGAAGACTACTACGAGCAGTACTTC
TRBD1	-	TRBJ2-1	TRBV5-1	CASSLGGTGSDEQFF	TGCGCCAGCAGCTTGGGCGGGACAGGGTCAGATGAGCAGTTCTTC
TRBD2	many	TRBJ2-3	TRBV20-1	CSAREAGLTDTQYF	TGCAGTGCTAGAGAAGCGGGGCTCACAGATACGCAGTATTTT
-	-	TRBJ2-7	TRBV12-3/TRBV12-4	CASWGYRDGYEQYF	TGTGCCAGCTGGGGATACCGGGACGGCTACGAGCAGTACTTC
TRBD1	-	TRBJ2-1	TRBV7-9	CASSSGTGQFF	TGTGCCAGCAGCTCCGGGACAGGGCAGTTCTTC
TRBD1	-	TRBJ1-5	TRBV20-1	CSASRQGNSNQPQHF	TGCAGTGCTAGCAGACAGGGGAATAGCAATCAGCCCCAGCATTTT
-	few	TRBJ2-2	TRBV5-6	CASSLIPEGSGELFF	TGTGCCAGCAGCTTGATCCCAGAGGGGTCCGGGGAGCTGTTTTTT
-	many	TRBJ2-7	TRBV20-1	CSASNRWAYEQYF	TGCAGTGCTAGTAACCGTTGGGCCTACGAGCAGTACTTC
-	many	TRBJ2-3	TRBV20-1	CSARDRIEAQYF	TGCAGTGCTAGAGATAGGATAGAGGCGCAGTATTTT
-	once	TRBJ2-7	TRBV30	CAWSTAQGTYEQYF	TGTGCCTGGAGTACAGCTCAGGGAACCTACGAGCAGTACTTC
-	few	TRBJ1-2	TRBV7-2	CASRRTESYGYTF	TGTGCCAGCAGGCGAACAGAAAGCTATGGCTACACCTTC
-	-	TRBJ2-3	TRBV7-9	CASSSRGITDTQYF	TGTGCCAGCAGCTCGAGGGGGATCACAGATACGCAGTATTTT
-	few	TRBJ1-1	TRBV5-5	CASSFSEGGTEAFF	TGTGCCAGCAGCTTTAGCGAAGGGGGCACTGAAGCTTTCTTT
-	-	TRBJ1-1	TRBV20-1	CRVKAAGNTEAFF	TGCAGGGTGAAGGCGGCAGGGAACACTGAAGCTTTCTTT
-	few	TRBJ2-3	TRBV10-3	CAIKRTPSTDTQYF	TGTGCCATCAAAAGAACTCCTAGCACAGATACGCAGTATTTT
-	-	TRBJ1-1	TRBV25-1	CASSEIGGRAEAFF	TGTGCCAGCAGTGAAATTGGGGGTAGGGCTGAAGCTTTCTTT
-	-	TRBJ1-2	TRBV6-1	CASSGDLSGYTF	TGTGCCAGCAGTGGGGACCTTTCTGGCTACACCTTC
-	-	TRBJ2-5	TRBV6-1	CASSEKVLAGTAGETQYF	TGTGCCAGCAGTGAAAAGGTGCTGGCCGGGACAGCGGGGGAGACCCAGTACTTC
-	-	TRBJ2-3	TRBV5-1	CASSGADSVTDTQYF	TGCGCCAGCAGCGGAGCGGACAGCGTCACAGATACGCAGTATTTT
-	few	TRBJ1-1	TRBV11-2	CASSPRAGLEAFF	TGTGCCAGCAGCCCGAGGGCAGGGCTTGAAGCTTTCTTT
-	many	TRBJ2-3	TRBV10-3	CAISTEGRDTQYF	TGTGCCATCAGTACGGAAGGAAGGGATACGCAGTATTTT
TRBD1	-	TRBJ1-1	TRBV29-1	CSAPLPGGYTEAFF	TGCAGCGCTCCCCTTCCAGGGGGCTACACTGAAGCTTTCTTT
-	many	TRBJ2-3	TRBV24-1	CATSGRRTDTQYF	TGTGCCACCAGTGGGCGCCGAACAGATACGCAGTATTTT
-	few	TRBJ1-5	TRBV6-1	CASSPRGFHGNQPQHF	TGTGCCAGCAGCCCCCGCGGTTTCCATGGCAATCAGCCCCAGCATTTT
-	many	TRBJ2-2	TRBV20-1	CSARSRTYTGELFF	TGCAGTGCTAGATCCAGGACGTACACCGGGGAGCTGTTTTTT
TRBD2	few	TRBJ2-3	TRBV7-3	CASSLITAGGPDTQYF	TGTGCCAGCAGCTTAATAACCGCGGGGGGGCCCGATACGCAGTATTTT
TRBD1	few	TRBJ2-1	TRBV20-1	CSAPLTGIYNEQFF	TGCAGTGCTCCCCTGACAGGGATTTACAATGAGCAGTTCTTC
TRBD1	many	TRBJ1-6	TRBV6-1	CASSLQGLNSPLHF	TGTGCCAGCAGCCTACAGGGGCTAAATTCACCCCTCCACTTT
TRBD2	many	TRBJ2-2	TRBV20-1	CSARDWPSGRTGELFF	TGCAGTGCTAGAGATTGGCCTAGCGGCCGCACCGGGGAGCTGTTTTTT
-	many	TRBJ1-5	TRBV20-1	CSARGRGGAEPQHF	TGCAGTGCTAGGGGTAGGGGGGGTGCGGAGCCCCAGCATTTT